Listed here are 25 T cell receptor beta chains from one sample, sequenced in a study of blood T cell repertoires in COVID-19. Only in-frame clones appear in the TCRdb table, and some are missing; sequencing was by immunoSEQ multiplex PCR. The data hold hundreds of thousands of clones, with more than 80% observed a single time. Sequencing was done on a sample of peripheral blood. The origin of the receptors is a woman in her 30s with active or convalescent COVID-19.

This clone has a single count. The V gene is TRBV6-5, the J gene TRBJ1-4, with 7 bases that match TRBD1. CDR3 length: 14 residues. Trimming at V came to 6 bases and at J to 7 bases, leaving 8 bases not matched to a gene. Looked up from germline, CDR1 is MNHEY and CDR2 is SVGAGI. The CDR3 sequence is CASRRQGPSEKLFF. The CDR3 DNA sequence: TGTGCCAGCAGACGACAGGGTCCTAGTGAAAAACTGTTTTTT.

This chain links TRBV6-6 with TRBJ1-1, with D tentatively TRBD1 (5 bases). Germline CDR1 reads MNHNY; CDR2 reads SVGAGI (reference sequence). The CDR3 contains 13 residues. V gave up 0 bases and J gave up 6 bases, with 8 bases separating them. The CDR3 sequence: CASSYSTGAEAFF. The CDR3 coding sequence is TGTGCCAGCAGTTACTCGACGGGGGCTGAAGCTTTCTTT.

This chain joins TRBV19 and TRBJ2-1; TRBD1 might be the D (5 bases). There are 15 residues in the CDR3. The germline V and J ends were trimmed by 5 bases and 0 bases, with 11 bases remaining between them. Germline CDR1 LNHDA, CDR2 SQIVND (reference sequence). CDR3 in amino acids: CASSETASSYNEQFF. As DNA, the CDR3 is TGTGCCAGTAGTGAGACAGCGAGCTCCTACAATGAGCAGTTCTTC.

The rearrangement links TRBV25-1 to TRBJ1-1; the D gene is possibly TRBD1 (6 bases). The germline V and J ends were trimmed by 5 bases and 4 bases, with 14 bases remaining between them. The length of the CDR3 is 14 residues. CDR1 is MGHDK and CDR2 is SYGVNS in the germline V gene. The CDR3, as DNA: TGTGCCAGCAGTCCCCCCGGGGGGGCCACTGAAGCTTTCTTT. It encodes CASSPPGGATEAFF.

The chain recombines TRBV5-1 with TRBJ2-1; TRBD1 aligns across 8 bases. The J segment lost 2 bases and the V segment lost 2 bases, leaving 3 bases of the junction unmatched. CDR1 SGHRS and CDR2 YFSETQ come from the germline V gene. The CDR3 is 15 amino acids. The CDR3: CASSLQGVPYNEQFF. The CDR3 DNA follows: TGCGCCAGCAGCTTACAGGGGGTGCCCTACAATGAGCAGTTCTTC.

This chain's CDR3 is CASSPQGSTEAFF. For the CDR3, the DNA is TGTGCCAGCAGCCCCCAGGGGTCCACTGAAGCTTTCTTT. V and J are TRBV4-2 and TRBJ1-1, with D possibly being TRBD1 (6 bases). The V gene's germline CDR1 is LGHNA and CDR2 YNFKEQ. Trimming took off 4 bases at V and 4 bases at J, with 10 bases between the two ends. The CDR3 length is 13 residues.

This chain connects TRBV14 to TRBJ1-6; D possibly corresponds to TRBD1 (5 bases). Per germline, CDR1 SGHDN and CDR2 FVKESK. The length of the CDR3 is 14 residues. V gave up 6 bases and J gave up 5 bases, with 11 bases separating them. CDR3 loop: CASRLTGNNSPLHF. For the CDR3, the DNA is TGTGCCAGCAGACTCACAGGCAATAATTCACCCCTCCACTTT.

The chain joins TRBV18 to TRBJ2-7; 7 nucleotides align to TRBD1. CDR3 length: 11 residues. V lost 4 bases to trimming and J lost 7 bases; unmatched junction nucleotides: 1. CDR1 and CDR2 from the germline V gene are KGHSH and LQKENI. CDR3 in amino acids: CASSLQGEQYF. The CDR3 nucleotides are TGTGCCAGCTCACTACAGGGGGAGCAGTACTTC. Complete variable domain (other parts from reference TRBV18 and TRBJ2-7): NAGVMQNPRHLVRRRGQEARLRCSPMKGHSHVYWYRQLPEEGLKFMVYLQKENIIDESGMPKERFSAEFPKEGPSILRIQQVVRGDSAAYFCASSLQGEQYFGPGTRLTVT.

The chain links TRBV5-3 to TRBJ2-5; 11 bases align to TRBD2. TRBV5-3 is an open reading frame whose function is uncertain. The trim removed 1 base at V and 2 bases at J, leaving 1 base unmatched. The CDR3 loop spans 15 amino acids. The CDR3 DNA follows: TGTGCCAGAAGCTTGTCTAGCGGGGGGCAAGAGACCCAGTACTTC. Protein product: CARSLSSGGQETQYF.

J is TRBJ2-7 and V is TRBV11-2, with TRBD2 as a possible D gene (7 bases). This CDR3 is 16 amino acids long. The V end lost 6 bases, the J end lost 3 bases, and 21 bases lay between the germline ends. Germline V gives CDR1 SGHAT, CDR2 FQNNGV. This CDR3 is CASRFAGGLVDYEQYF. CDR3 DNA: TGTGCCAGCAGATTTGCCGGGGGGCTTGTTGACTACGAGCAGTACTTC.

This clone was recorded a few times. The gene calls are TRBV25-1 and TRBJ1-1, with D unclear. The germline V gene encodes CDR1 MGHDK and CDR2 SYGVNS. V lost 4 bases to trimming and J lost 2 bases, with 2 bases between them. This CDR3 is built from 11 residues. In DNA, the CDR3 is TGTGCCAGCAGTGCAAACACTGAAGCTTTCTTT. Protein product: CASSANTEAFF.

The rearrangement links TRBV6-1 to TRBJ2-3; 7 bases align to TRBD1. CDR1 and CDR2 (germline): MNHNS, SASEGT. The CDR3 covers 15 residues. Unmatched junction bases numbered 3, after V lost 1 base and J lost 2 bases. As DNA, the CDR3 is TGTGCCAGCAGTGAAGGGGACAGCGACACAGATACGCAGTATTTT. This encodes CASSEGDSDTDTQYF.

The chain has TRBV18 and TRBJ1-1; D is ambiguous. Trimming pared 3 bases from V and 0 bases from J, leaving 14 bases between. The germline V gene has CDR1 KGHSH and CDR2 LQKENI. CDR3 length: 16 amino acids. The CDR3 nucleotides are TGTGCCAGCTCACCCGGAGGGAAGGGAATGAACACTGAAGCTTTCTTT. It specifies CASSPGGKGMNTEAFF.

The J gene is TRBJ2-7, the V gene TRBV4-1; TRBD1 is a possible D gene (6 bases). CDR3 size: 15 residues. CDR1 is MGHRA, CDR2 YSYEKL, per germline. V lost 1 base and J 2 bases, leaving 12 bases between the germline ends. Written as DNA, the CDR3 is TGCGCCAGCAGCCAAGGGAGACAGGACACCTACGAGCAGTACTTC. This gives the protein CASSQGRQDTYEQYF.

V gene TRBV3-1 (or the pseudogene TRBV3-2) combines with J gene TRBJ2-7; D is unclear. The length of the CDR3 is 12 residues. The ends were cut back, 0 bases at V and 4 bases at J, with 4 bases in the middle. CDR1 and CDR2 (germline): LGHDT, YNNKEL (reference sequence). CDR3 sequence reads: CASSQDEYEQYF. Here the CDR3 DNA reads TGTGCCAGCAGCCAAGATGAGTACGAGCAGTACTTC.

This chain uses TRBV20-1 with TRBJ2-7; D is perhaps TRBD2 (6 bases). The CDR3 spans 12 residues. Looked up from germline, CDR1 is DFQATT and CDR2 is SNEGSKA (reference sequence). V lost 3 bases and J 4 bases, leaving 10 bases between the germline ends. CDR3 DNA: TGCAGTGCTAGTCCCGGGGGTTACGAGCAGTACTTC. Amino acids: CSASPGGYEQYF.

V is TRBV11-2 and J is TRBJ2-3; D remains unclear. The CDR3 is 16 residues long. The germline V gene encodes CDR1 SGHAT and CDR2 FQNNGV. Trimming took 0 bases from V and 5 from J, leaving 15 bases between them. The DNA for the CDR3 is TGTGCCAGCAGCTTAGATCCCCCTTATCCCGGAGATACGCAGTATTTT. Its protein is CASSLDPPYPGDTQYF. Drawing the rest from reference TRBV11-2 and TRBJ2-3, the complete variable domain is EAGVAQSPRYKIIEKRQSVAFWCNPISGHATLYWYQQILGQGPKLLIQFQNNGVVDDSQLPKDRFSAERLKGVDSTLKIQPAKLEDSAVYLCASSLDPPYPGDTQYFGPGTRLTVL.

The chain is built from TRBV2 and TRBJ2-3, with 9 positions matching TRBD2. This CDR3 has 16 residues. J gave up 2 bases and V 6 bases, and 9 bases lay outside the gene matches. Germline V lookup: CDR1 SNHLY, CDR2 FYNNEI. The CDR3, as DNA: TGTGCCAGCAGCCGTATTAGCGGGGGCAACACAGATACGCAGTATTTT. Its protein is CASSRISGGNTDTQYF.

The V call is TRBV28, the J call TRBJ1-5; no firm D call. CDR1 is MDHEN and CDR2 is SYDVKM in the germline V gene. With 2 bases removed from V and 8 bases from J, the gap between germline ends came to 10 bases. The length of the CDR3 is 13 residues. The CDR3 sequence: CASSLIDWEPQHF. The DNA for the CDR3 is TGTGCCAGCAGTTTAATTGACTGGGAGCCCCAGCATTTT. Supplemented by reference TRBV28 and TRBJ1-5, the full variable domain reads DVKVTQSSRYLVKRTGEKVFLECVQDMDHENMFWYRQDPGLGLRLIYFSYDVKMKEKGDIPEGYSVSREKKERFSLILESASTNQTSMYLCASSLIDWEPQHFGDGTRLSIL.

The chain couples TRBV19 to TRBJ1-1; D not certain. This CDR3 has 16 amino acids. CDR1 is LNHDA, CDR2 SQIVND, per germline (reference sequence). V was trimmed by 2 bases and J by 5 bases, leaving 18 bases between them. CDR3 protein: CASSIKEGLVGTEAFF. The CDR3 DNA follows: TGTGCCAGTAGTATAAAAGAGGGCCTCGTGGGGACTGAAGCTTTCTTT.

The chain links TRBV27 to TRBJ2-1; D is unclear. From germline, CDR1 is MNHEY and CDR2 SMNVEV (reference sequence). CDR3 length: 16 residues. Trimming cost V 2 bases and J 0 bases, with 11 bases left between them. The CDR3 here is CASSLGTGSSYNEQFF. The CDR3 nucleotides read TGTGCCAGCAGTTTAGGTACGGGTAGCTCCTACAATGAGCAGTTCTTC.

This clone was detected once. The gene calls are TRBV10-2 and TRBJ2-3; tentatively, D is TRBD2 (6 bases). CDR1 WSHSY and CDR2 SAAADI come from the germline V gene. The CDR3 is 13 residues long. V was shortened by 3 bases and J by 6 bases, with 10 bases between the two germline ends. The CDR3 protein is CASSDLAADTQYF. The CDR3 coding sequence is TGCGCCAGCAGTGACTTAGCGGCGGATACGCAGTATTTT.

The chain carries TRBV27 and TRBJ1-5; D is uncertain. The CDR3 consists of 16 residues. Germline V gene lookup returns CDR1 MNHEY and CDR2 SMNVEV (reference sequence). The V gene lost 2 bases and the J gene lost 4 bases, with 15 bases spanning the gap. The CDR3 sequence is CASSLKRSQNNQPQHF. CDR3 sequence (DNA): TGTGCCAGCAGTTTAAAGAGGAGTCAGAATAATCAGCCCCAGCATTTT.

The J gene is TRBJ2-7, the V gene TRBV4-1, with 9 bases identical to TRBD1. This CDR3 spans 16 amino acids. Germline-derived CDR1 and CDR2 are MGHRA and YSYEKL. Trimming at V came to 0 bases and at J to 7 bases, leaving 10 bases not matched to a gene. CDR3 nucleotides: TGCGCCAGCAGCCAAGATACGGGACAGGGAGTTTGGGAGCAGTACTTC. Its protein product is CASSQDTGQGVWEQYF.

The chain is built from TRBV3-1 (or the pseudogene TRBV3-2) and TRBJ1-4, with 10 bases identical to TRBD1. Unmatched junction bases numbered 9, after V lost 4 bases and J lost 7 bases. This CDR3 is 16 amino acids long. Per the germline V gene, CDR1 is LGHDT and CDR2 is YNNKEL (reference sequence). The CDR3 spells CASSPYRQGASEKLFF. The CDR3 DNA reads TGTGCCAGCAGCCCTTATAGACAGGGGGCAAGTGAAAAACTGTTTTTT.